This T cell receptor (beta chain) was sequenced during a study of PD-1 blockade in classical Hodgkin lymphoma. Germline loops: CDR1 MDHEN, CDR2 SYDVKM. Trimming removed 7 bases at V and 2 bases at J, with 15 bases between. This CDR3 is 14 amino acids long. Time point of the sample: cycle 4 day 1 (C4D1), after more than 5 weeks of nivolumab. Each of the patients experienced relapse following autologous stem cell transplantation, and their brentuximab vedotin exposure differed. TCRdb keeps only in-frame clones here, not all; method: immunoSEQ multiplex PCR. The table includes about 20,000 clones, 80% detected once.

The TCR was taken from a human donor with classical Hodgkin lymphoma. The material sequenced was peripheral blood mononuclear cells (PBMCs), taken before the fourth cycle of nivolumab. The chain joins TRBV28 to TRBJ2-7, with D hard to call. The CDR3 nucleotides are TGTGCCAGCAAAACACATGGGTCGACCTACGAGCAGTACTTC. As protein: CASKTHGSTYEQYF.